The present T cell receptor beta chain was sequenced within a study of cytomegalovirus exposure and HLA in healthy donors. The PCR contained 60 Vbeta and 13 Jbeta primers. Profiled with immunoSEQ multiplex PCR; TCRdb holds only in-frame clones, not every one. The data hold approximately 140,000 clones, with more than 55% observed a single time. With regard to this clone: No antigen is known for it.

Germline V gives CDR1 MNHNY, CDR2 SVGAGI (reference sequence). This CDR3 has 16 residues. V was pared by 2 bases and J by 10 bases, with 7 bases of the junction left unmatched. The study's findings and limits: The Asian-associated ancestry cluster reportedly had fewer N-insertions than the roughly 670-donor mean in a later analysis.

The rearrangement joins TRBV6-6 to TRBJ2-1; TRBD2 aligns across 14 bases. The sequencing sample was made of PBMCs. This TCR was sampled from a woman in her fifties or sixties in good health and CMV-seronegative. This CDR3 is CASSYPGTSGSSEQFF. CDR3 DNA: TGTGCCAGCAGTTACCCCGGGACTAGCGGGAGTTCAGAGCAGTTCTTC.